This TCR beta chain was retrieved from a study of shared clonotypes between healthy human individuals. Study conclusions and caveats: Of the naive CD4 clonotypes, roughly 5.5% were shared across a handful of donors.

This clone appeared once. Its antigen is still unknown. The assay was immunoSEQ multiplex PCR, and TCRdb's table has in-frame clones only and misses some. The repertoire has 2 million to 2.5 million clones, 85% to 95% of them found once; the top ten carry 0.3% to 0.4%. In the CD4+ fraction, cells were divided into CD45RA+ naive and CD45RA-negative memory subsets. This CDR3 spans 12 amino acids. Trimming took 1 base from V and 2 from J, leaving 5 bases between them. Germline V gene lookup returns CDR1 SQVTM and CDR2 ANQGSEA. The clonotype was recovered from a man between 18 and 29 years old in good health. Some clones in this sample may be carry-over from other donors' samples. V gene TRBV29-1 combines with J gene TRBJ2-5; no reliable D call. Source material: naive CD4+ T cells from PBMCs. The subset is: CD45RA+ positively selected. CDR3: CSVEGSQETQYF. CDR3 in DNA: TGCAGCGTTGAAGGTTCACAAGAGACCCAGTACTTC.